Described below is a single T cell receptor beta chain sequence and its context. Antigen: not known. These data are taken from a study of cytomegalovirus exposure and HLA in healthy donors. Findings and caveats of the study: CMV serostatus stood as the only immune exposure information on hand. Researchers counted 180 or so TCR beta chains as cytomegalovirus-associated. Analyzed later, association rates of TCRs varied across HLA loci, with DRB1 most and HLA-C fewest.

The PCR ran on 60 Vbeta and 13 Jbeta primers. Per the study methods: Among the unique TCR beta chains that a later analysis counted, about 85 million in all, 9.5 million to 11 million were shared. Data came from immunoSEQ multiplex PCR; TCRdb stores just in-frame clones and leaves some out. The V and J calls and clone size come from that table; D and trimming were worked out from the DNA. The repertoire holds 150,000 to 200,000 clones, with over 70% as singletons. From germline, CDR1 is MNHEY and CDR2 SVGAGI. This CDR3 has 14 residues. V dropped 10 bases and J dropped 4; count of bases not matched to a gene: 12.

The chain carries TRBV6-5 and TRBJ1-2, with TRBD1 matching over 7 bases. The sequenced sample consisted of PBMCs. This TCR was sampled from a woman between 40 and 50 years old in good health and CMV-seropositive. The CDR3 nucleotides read TGTGCCACCGCCATTTCCCGACAGGGCTATGGCTACACCTTC. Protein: CATAISRQGYGYTF.